The 4 T cell receptor beta chains below were found in one sample sequenced in a study of cytomegalovirus exposure and HLA in healthy donors. PCR involved 60 Vbeta and 13 Jbeta primers. Only in-frame clones appear in the TCRdb table, and some are missing; sequencing was by immunoSEQ multiplex PCR. This table has about 200,000 clones, around 81% appearing once. Sequenced: PBMCs. Every receptor here comes from a man aged 30-40 years in good health and CMV-seronegative.

Concerning this clone itself: One end of the junction does not line up with germline, which may come from a read error. The chain links TRBV7-9 to TRBJ2-7; no clear D gene. The CDR3 is 12 amino acids. Germline assignment: CDR1 SEHNR and CDR2 FQNEAQ (reference sequence). CDR3 in DNA: TGTTCCAGCAGCCTCACGGTGTACGAGCAGTACTTC. Its translation: CSSSLTVYEQYF.

The chain combines TRBV19 with TRBJ2-1; 10 nucleotides line up with TRBD1. The CDR3 runs 15 residues. V was clipped by 3 bases and J by 7 bases; unmatched bases: 6. The germline V gene has CDR1 LNHDA and CDR2 SQIVND (reference sequence). DNA for the CDR3: TGTGCCAGTAGTATTGGACAGGGGGTGAGTAATGAGCAGTTCTTC. Protein product: CASSIGQGVSNEQFF.

J is TRBJ2-1 and V is TRBV29-1, with D maybe TRBD1 (6 bases). Trimming stripped 2 bases from V and 9 bases from J, with 17 bases between. The germline gives CDR1 SQVTM, CDR2 ANQGSEA. The CDR3 contains 14 residues. CDR3 protein: CSVEFGVQQGEQFF. DNA of the CDR3: TGCAGCGTTGAATTTGGGGTGCAACAGGGTGAGCAGTTCTTC.

This sequence joins TRBV11-3 and TRBJ2-5; the D gene is possibly TRBD1 (6 bases). Trimming took off 5 bases at V and 5 bases at J, with 12 bases between the two ends. This CDR3 has 13 residues. Germline V gene lookup returns CDR1 SGHNT and CDR2 YENEEA. CDR3 residues: CASSRTGPETQYF. The DNA for the CDR3 is TGTGCCAGCAGCCGTACAGGGCCCGAGACCCAGTACTTC.